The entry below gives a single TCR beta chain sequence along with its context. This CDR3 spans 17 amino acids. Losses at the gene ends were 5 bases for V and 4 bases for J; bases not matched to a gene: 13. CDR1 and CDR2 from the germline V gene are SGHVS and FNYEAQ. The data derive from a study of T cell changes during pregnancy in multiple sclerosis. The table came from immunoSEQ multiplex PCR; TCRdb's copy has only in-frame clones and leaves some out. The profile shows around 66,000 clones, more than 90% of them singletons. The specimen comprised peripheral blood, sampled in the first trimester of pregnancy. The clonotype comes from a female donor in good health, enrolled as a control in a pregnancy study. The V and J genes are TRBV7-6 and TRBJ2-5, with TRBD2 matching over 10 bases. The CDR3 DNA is TGTGCCAGCAGCCCGAATAGAGCGGGAGGGGGCGGAGAGACCCAGTACTTC. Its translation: CASSPNRAGGGGETQYF.